Below, 3 T cell receptor beta chains from the same sample are listed, as sequenced in a study of Ad26.COV2.S vaccination and SARS-CoV-2 variants. Indicated treatment: approximately 18 received Ad26.COV2.S at low or high dose, single or two shots; a few received placebo; per-sample allocation not given. Sample collection was performed on day 63 after the first vaccine or placebo injection. Sequencing was performed with immunoSEQ multiplex PCR; in TCRdb, only in-frame clones are kept and a portion is missing. The data contain hundreds of thousands of clones, around 87% of them singletons. The source was peripheral blood, collected in a trial of Ad26.COV2.S vaccine versus placebo. Receptors originate from a person between 18 and 65 years old who received the Ad26.COV2.S COVID-19 vaccine or a placebo.

This rearrangement joins TRBV5-1 to TRBJ2-7, with 7 bases fitting TRBD1. V lost 4 bases to trimming and J lost 1 base; unmatched junction nucleotides: 8. There are 15 residues in the CDR3. Germline CDR1 reads SGHRS; CDR2 reads YFSETQ. The DNA of the CDR3 is TGCGCCAGCAGCCTGACAGGGCCCCAGTCCTACGAGCAGTACTTC. Encoded protein: CASSLTGPQSYEQYF. Using reference TRBV5-1 and TRBJ2-7 for the parts outside the CDR3, the full variable domain is KAGVTQTPRYLIKTRGQQVTLSCSPISGHRSVSWYQQTPGQGLQFLFEYFSETQRNKGNFPGRFSGRQFSNSRSEMNVSTLELGDSALYLCASSLTGPQSYEQYFGPGTRLTVT.

This chain connects TRBV19 to TRBJ2-1, with D possibly being TRBD1 (7 bases). CDR3 length equals 14 residues. Germline V lookup: CDR1 LNHDA, CDR2 SQIVND (reference sequence). Trimming shortened V by 2 bases and J by 5 bases, and 10 bases separated the two germline ends. The CDR3 coding sequence is TGTGCCAGTAGTATACAGGGGGGAGACAATGAGCAGTTCTTC. It is translated as CASSIQGGDNEQFF.

The J gene is TRBJ2-7, the V gene TRBV11-2, with a tentative D call TRBD2 (6 bases). This CDR3 is 13 amino acids long. The V and J ends lost 4 bases and 2 bases respectively, with 9 bases between them. The germline V gene encodes CDR1 SGHAT and CDR2 FQNNGV. CDR3 sequence reads: CASSSGVTYEQYF. DNA for the CDR3: TGTGCCAGCAGCTCGGGGGTGACCTACGAGCAGTACTTC.